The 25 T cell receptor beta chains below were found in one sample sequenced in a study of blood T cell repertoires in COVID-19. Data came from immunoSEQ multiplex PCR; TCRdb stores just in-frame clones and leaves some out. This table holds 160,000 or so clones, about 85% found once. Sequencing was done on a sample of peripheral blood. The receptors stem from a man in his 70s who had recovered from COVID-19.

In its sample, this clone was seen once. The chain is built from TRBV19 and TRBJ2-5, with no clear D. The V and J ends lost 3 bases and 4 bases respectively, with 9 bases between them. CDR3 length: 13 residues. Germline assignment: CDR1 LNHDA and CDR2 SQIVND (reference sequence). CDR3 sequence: CASSMSARETQYF. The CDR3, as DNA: TGTGCCAGTAGTATGTCTGCGAGAGAGACCCAGTACTTC.

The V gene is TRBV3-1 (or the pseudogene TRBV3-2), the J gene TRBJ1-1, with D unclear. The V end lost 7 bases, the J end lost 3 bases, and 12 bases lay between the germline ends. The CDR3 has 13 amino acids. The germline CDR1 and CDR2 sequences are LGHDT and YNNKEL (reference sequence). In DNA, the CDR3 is TGTGCCAGCACCCTTGACACTGACACTGAAGCTTTCTTT. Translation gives CASTLDTDTEAFF.

The CDR3 DNA is TGTGCCAGCAGTATGACAGGCGGGGGAGGCTACACCTTC. It specifies CASSMTGGGGYTF. V is TRBV6-5 and J is TRBJ1-2, with D maybe TRBD1 (6 bases). CDR1 and CDR2 from the germline V gene are MNHEY and SVGAGI. V was trimmed by 5 bases and J by 8 bases, leaving 15 bases between them. CDR3 size: 13 residues.

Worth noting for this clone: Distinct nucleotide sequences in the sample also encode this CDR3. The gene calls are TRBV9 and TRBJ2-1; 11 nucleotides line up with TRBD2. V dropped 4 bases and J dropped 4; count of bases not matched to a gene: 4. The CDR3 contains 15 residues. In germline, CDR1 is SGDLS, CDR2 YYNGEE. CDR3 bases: TGTGCCAGCAGCCCCGGGACTAGCGGATACAATGAGCAGTTCTTC. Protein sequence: CASSPGTSGYNEQFF. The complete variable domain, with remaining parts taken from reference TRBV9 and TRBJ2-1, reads DSGVTQTPKHLITATGQRVTLRCSPRSGDLSVYWYQQSLDQGLQFLIQYYNGEERAKGNILERFSAQQFPDLHSELNLSSLELGDSALYFCASSPGTSGYNEQFFGPGTRLTVL.

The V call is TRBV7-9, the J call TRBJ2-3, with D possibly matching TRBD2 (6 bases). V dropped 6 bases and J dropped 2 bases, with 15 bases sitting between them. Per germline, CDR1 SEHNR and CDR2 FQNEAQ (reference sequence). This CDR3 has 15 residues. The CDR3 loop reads CASRKGGATTDTQYF. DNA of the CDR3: TGTGCCAGCAGAAAAGGAGGGGCGACCACAGATACGCAGTATTTT.

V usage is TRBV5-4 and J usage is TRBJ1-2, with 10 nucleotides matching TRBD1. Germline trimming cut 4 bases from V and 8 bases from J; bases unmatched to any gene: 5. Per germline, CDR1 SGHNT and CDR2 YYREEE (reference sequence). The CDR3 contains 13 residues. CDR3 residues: CASSTDRGRGYTF. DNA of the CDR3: TGTGCCAGCAGCACCGACAGGGGGCGAGGCTACACCTTC.

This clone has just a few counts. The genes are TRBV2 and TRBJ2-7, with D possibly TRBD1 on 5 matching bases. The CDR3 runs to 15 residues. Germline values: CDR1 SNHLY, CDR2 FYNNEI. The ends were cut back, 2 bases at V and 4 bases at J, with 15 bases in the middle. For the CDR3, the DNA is TGTGCCAGCAGTGAAAAATGGGCAGGGCTTTACGAGCAGTACTTC. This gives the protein CASSEKWAGLYEQYF.

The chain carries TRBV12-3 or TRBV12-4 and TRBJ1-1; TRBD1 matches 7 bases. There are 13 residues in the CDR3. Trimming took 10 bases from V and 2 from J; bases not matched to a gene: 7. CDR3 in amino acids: CANKRQGNTEAFF. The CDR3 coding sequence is TGTGCCAATAAAAGACAGGGAAACACTGAAGCTTTCTTT.

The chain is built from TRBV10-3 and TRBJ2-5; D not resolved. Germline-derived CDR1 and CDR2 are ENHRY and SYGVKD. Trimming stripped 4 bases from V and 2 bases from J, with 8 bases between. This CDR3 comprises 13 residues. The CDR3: CAISGHSQETQYF. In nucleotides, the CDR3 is TGTGCCATCAGTGGACACTCGCAAGAGACCCAGTACTTC.

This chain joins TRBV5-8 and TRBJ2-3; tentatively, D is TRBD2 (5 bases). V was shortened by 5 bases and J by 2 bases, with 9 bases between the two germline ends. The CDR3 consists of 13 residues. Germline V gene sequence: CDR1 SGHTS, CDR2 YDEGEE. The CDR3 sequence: CASRLASTDTQYF. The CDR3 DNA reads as TGTGCCAGCAGGCTAGCTTCCACAGATACGCAGTATTTT.

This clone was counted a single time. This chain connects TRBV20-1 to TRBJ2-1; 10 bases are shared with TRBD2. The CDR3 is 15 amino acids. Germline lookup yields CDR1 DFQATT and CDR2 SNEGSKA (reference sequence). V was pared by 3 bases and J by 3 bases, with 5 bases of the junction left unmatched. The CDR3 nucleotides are TGCAGTGCTAGTCTAGCGGGAGACCGCTACAATGAGCAGTTCTTC. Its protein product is CSASLAGDRYNEQFF.

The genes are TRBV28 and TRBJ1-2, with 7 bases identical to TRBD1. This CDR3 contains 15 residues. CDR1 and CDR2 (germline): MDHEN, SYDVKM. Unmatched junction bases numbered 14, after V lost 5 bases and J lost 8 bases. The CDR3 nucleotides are TGTGCCAGCAGTCGGGAAGTAACAGGGGTCAACGGCTACACCTTC. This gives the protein CASSREVTGVNGYTF.

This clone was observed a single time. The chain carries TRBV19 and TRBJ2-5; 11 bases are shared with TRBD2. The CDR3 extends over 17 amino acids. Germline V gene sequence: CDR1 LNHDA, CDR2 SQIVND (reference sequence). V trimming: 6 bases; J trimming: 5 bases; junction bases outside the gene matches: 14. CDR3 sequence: CASSPGTSGSKGETQYF. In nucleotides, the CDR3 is TGTGCCAGTAGCCCCGGGACTAGCGGATCCAAAGGGGAGACCCAGTACTTC.

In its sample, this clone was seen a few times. The CDR3 coding sequence is TGTGCCAGCAGCCCAGGACTAGCTAGCTACGAGCAGTACTTC. As protein: CASSPGLASYEQYF. The rearrangement uses TRBV9 and TRBJ2-7; the match to TRBD2 covers 8 bases. The CDR3 runs 14 residues. The germline V gene has CDR1 SGDLS and CDR2 YYNGEE. V trimming: 4 bases; J trimming: 3 bases; junction bases outside the gene matches: 6. The complete variable domain, with remaining parts taken from reference TRBV9 and TRBJ2-7, reads DSGVTQTPKHLITATGQRVTLRCSPRSGDLSVYWYQQSLDQGLQFLIQYYNGEERAKGNILERFSAQQFPDLHSELNLSSLELGDSALYFCASSPGLASYEQYFGPGTRLTVT.

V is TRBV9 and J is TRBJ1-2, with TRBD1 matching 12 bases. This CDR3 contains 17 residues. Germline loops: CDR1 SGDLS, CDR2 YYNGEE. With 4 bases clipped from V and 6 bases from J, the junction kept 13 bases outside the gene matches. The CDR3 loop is CASSPRGTGTGGDGYTF. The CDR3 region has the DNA TGTGCCAGCAGCCCCCGAGGTACGGGGACAGGGGGCGATGGCTACACCTTC.

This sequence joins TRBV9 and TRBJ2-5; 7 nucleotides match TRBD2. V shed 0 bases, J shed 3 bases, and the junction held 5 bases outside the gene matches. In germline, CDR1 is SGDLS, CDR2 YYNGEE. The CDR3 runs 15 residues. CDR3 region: CASSVAAGNEETQYF. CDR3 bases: TGTGCCAGCAGCGTAGCAGCGGGAAACGAAGAGACCCAGTACTTC.

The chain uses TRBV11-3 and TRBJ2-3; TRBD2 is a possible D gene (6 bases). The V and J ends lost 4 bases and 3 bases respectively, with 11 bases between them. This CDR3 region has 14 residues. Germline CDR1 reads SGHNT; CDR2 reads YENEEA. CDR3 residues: CASSSSVGTDTQYF. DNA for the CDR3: TGTGCCAGCAGCTCTAGCGTGGGTACAGATACGCAGTATTTT.

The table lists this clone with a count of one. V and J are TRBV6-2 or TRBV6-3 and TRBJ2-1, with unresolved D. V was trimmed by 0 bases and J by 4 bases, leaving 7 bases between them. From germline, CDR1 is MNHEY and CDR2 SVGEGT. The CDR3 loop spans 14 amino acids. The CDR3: CASSYSSSYNEQFF. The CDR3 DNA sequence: TGTGCCAGCAGTTACTCGAGTAGTTACAATGAGCAGTTCTTC.

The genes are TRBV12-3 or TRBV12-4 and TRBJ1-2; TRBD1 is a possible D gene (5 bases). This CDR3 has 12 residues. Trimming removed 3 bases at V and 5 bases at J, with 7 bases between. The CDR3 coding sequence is TGTGCCAGCAGTTTTTCAGGGTATGGCTACACCTTC. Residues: CASSFSGYGYTF.

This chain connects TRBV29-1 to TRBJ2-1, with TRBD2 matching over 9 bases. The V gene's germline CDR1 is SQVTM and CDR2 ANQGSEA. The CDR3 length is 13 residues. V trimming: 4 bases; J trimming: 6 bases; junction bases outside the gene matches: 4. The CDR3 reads CSVVRTSVNEQFF. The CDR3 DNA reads TGCAGCGTTGTTAGGACTAGCGTCAATGAGCAGTTCTTC.

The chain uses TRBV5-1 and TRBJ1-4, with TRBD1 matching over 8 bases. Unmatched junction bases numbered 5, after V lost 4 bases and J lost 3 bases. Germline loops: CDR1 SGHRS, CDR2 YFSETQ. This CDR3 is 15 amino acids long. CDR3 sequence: CASSPQGAANEKLFF. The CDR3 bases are TGCGCCAGCAGCCCGCAGGGGGCGGCTAATGAAAAACTGTTTTTT.

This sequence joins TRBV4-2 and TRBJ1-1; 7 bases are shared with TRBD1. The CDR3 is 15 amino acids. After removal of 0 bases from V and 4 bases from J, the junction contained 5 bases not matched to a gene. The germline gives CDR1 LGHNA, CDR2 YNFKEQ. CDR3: CASSQDGTATTEAFF. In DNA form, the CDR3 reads TGTGCCAGCAGCCAAGATGGGACAGCTACCACTGAAGCTTTCTTT.

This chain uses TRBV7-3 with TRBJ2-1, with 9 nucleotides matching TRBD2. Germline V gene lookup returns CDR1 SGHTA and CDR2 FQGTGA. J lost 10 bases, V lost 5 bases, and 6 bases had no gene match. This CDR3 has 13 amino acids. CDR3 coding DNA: TGTGCCAGCAGCCCCCCGGGACTAGCCGAGCAGTTCTTC. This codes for CASSPPGLAEQFF. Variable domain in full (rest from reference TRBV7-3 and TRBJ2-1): GAGVSQTPSNKVTEKGKYVELRCDPISGHTALYWYRQSLGQGPEFLIYFQGTGAADDSGLPNDRFFAVRPEGSVSTLKIQRTERGDSAVYLCASSPPGLAEQFFGPGTRLTVL.

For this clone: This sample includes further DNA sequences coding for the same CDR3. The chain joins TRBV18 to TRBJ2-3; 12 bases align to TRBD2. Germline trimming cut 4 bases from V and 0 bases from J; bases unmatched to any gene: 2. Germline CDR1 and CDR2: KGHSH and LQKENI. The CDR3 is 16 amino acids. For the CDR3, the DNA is TGTGCCAGCTCACTTACTAGCGGGAGGAGCACAGATACGCAGTATTTT. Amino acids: CASSLTSGRSTDTQYF. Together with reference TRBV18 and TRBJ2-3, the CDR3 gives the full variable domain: NAGVMQNPRHLVRRRGQEARLRCSPMKGHSHVYWYRQLPEEGLKFMVYLQKENIIDESGMPKERFSAEFPKEGPSILRIQQVVRGDSAAYFCASSLTSGRSTDTQYFGPGTRLTVL.

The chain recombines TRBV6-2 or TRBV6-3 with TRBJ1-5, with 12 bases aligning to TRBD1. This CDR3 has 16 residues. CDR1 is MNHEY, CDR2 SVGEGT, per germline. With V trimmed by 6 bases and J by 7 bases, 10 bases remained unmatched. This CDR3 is CASSRTGTGGLQPQHF. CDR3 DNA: TGTGCCAGCAGCCGGACCGGGACAGGGGGCCTACAGCCCCAGCATTTT.